These 2 T cell receptor beta chains originate from one sample sequenced in a study of response to subunit inactivated influenza vaccine. TCRdb independently ran MiXCR on the RT-PCR reads; one entry per CDR3 protein. The profile shows about 520,000 distinct CDR3 sequences, about 25% of them singletons. Sequenced material: CD4+ T cells sorted from PBMCs, taken around 5 days after vaccination. Receptors were obtained from a man over 45 who received an inactivated influenza vaccine.

This rearrangement joins TRBV5-1 to TRBJ1-6; TRBD1 aligns across 7 bases. Germline V gives CDR1 SGHRS, CDR2 YFSETQ. This CDR3 spans 14 amino acids. The trim removed 4 bases at V and 8 bases at J, leaving 6 bases unmatched. The CDR3 loop reads CASSAGTEYSPLHF. CDR3 nucleotides: TGCGCCAGCAGCGCCGGGACAGAGTATTCACCCCTCCACTTT.

The chain couples TRBV5-1 to TRBJ2-3; D may be TRBD2 (5 bases). Germline CDR1 and CDR2: SGHRS and YFSETQ. This CDR3 is built from 14 residues. V lost 5 bases and J 2 bases, leaving 12 bases between the germline ends. CDR3 nucleotide sequence: TGCGCCAGCAGGATAGGACTCTACACAGATACGCAGTATTTT. Amino acids: CASRIGLYTDTQYF.